The 7 T cell receptor beta chains given below trace back to one sample, sequenced in a study of tumor-infiltrating lymphocytes in localized non-small cell lung cancer. Here immunoSEQ multiplex PCR was the method, and the copy in TCRdb shows in-frame clones only, minus some. The sample has 9,500 or so clones, 60% to 80% seen once. Sequencing was carried out using lung tumor tissue. These receptors all come from a human donor with non-small cell lung cancer.

The chain uses TRBV27 and TRBJ1-5; D gene ambiguous. The CDR3 runs 15 residues. Trimming took off 7 bases at V and 0 bases at J, with 13 bases between the two ends. Per the germline V gene, CDR1 is MNHEY and CDR2 is SMNVEV (reference sequence). The CDR3 loop is CASTGSLYSNQPQHF. The CDR3 DNA follows: TGTGCCAGCACCGGCAGCCTTTATAGCAATCAGCCCCAGCATTTT.

This clone was picked up one time. This chain connects TRBV5-1 to TRBJ2-7, with D hard to call. Trimming took 4 bases from V and 6 from J, leaving 20 bases between them. The CDR3 sequence is 15 residues long. The germline CDR1 and CDR2 sequences are SGHRS and YFSETQ. The DNA for the CDR3 is TGCGCCAGCAGCCCACCCCTAGATTACTTAGGCGAGCAGTACTTC. Residues: CASSPPLDYLGEQYF.

In this sample, this clone turned up a few times. The chain is built from TRBV6-5 and TRBJ2-3; no reliable D call. Germline values: CDR1 MNHEY, CDR2 SVGAGI. Trimming shortened V by 6 bases and J by 6 bases, and 16 bases separated the two germline ends. This CDR3 comprises 14 residues. As DNA, the CDR3 is TGTGCCAGCAGACACCCACCCGGCGGTGATACGCAGTATTTT. Residues: CASRHPPGGDTQYF.

This clone was seen only a few times. This chain links TRBV18 with TRBJ2-5; perhaps TRBD2 as D (6 bases). Germline V lookup: CDR1 KGHSH, CDR2 LQKENI. Between the trimmed V and J ends, which lost 3 bases and 2 bases, there was a span of 10 bases. The CDR3 is 14 residues long. In nucleotides, the CDR3 is TGTGCCAGCTCACCTGGGGACTTTCAAGAGACCCAGTACTTC. Translation gives CASSPGDFQETQYF.

The chain links TRBV28 to TRBJ2-2; D gene uncertain. V was pared by 2 bases and J by 0 bases, with 4 bases between. In germline, CDR1 is MDHEN, CDR2 SYDVKM. This CDR3 has 14 amino acids. The CDR3 sequence is CASSLGANTGELFF. CDR3 in DNA: TGTGCCAGCAGTTTAGGTGCGAACACCGGGGAGCTGTTTTTT.

The rearrangement joins TRBV10-2 to TRBJ2-7; TRBD1 agrees at 12 bases. Germline V gene data show CDR1 as WSHSY and CDR2 as SAAADI. Trimming removed 4 bases from V and 7 bases from J; junction bases left unmatched: 14. This CDR3 has 17 amino acids. In nucleotides, the CDR3 is TGCGCCAGCAGTGCCGGGACAGGGGGCACCCAGTCCCGGGAGCAGTACTTC. Its translation: CASSAGTGGTQSREQYF.

The rearrangement links TRBV9 to TRBJ1-6; D is undetermined. The length of the CDR3 is 14 residues. V was clipped by 3 bases and J by 3 bases, with 7 bases between them. In germline, CDR1 is SGDLS, CDR2 YYNGEE. The CDR3 spells CASSAGSYNSPLHF. CDR3 nucleotide sequence: TGTGCCAGCAGCGCGGGAAGCTATAATTCACCCCTCCACTTT.